One and the same sample provided the 18 T cell receptor beta chains below, sequenced in a study of T cells after yellow fever vaccination. TCRdb redid the calling of the 5' RACE reads with MiXCR, one entry per CDR3 protein. The sample carries hundreds of thousands of distinct CDR3 sequences, roughly 13% recorded once. Specimen: PBMCs, collected on the day of the yellow fever booster vaccination. These receptors were taken from a man in his thirties or forties who received the YFV17D yellow fever vaccine.

This chain uses TRBV3-1 with TRBJ1-1; D unresolved. Germline loops: CDR1 LGHDT, CDR2 YNNKEL (reference sequence). The V gene lost 1 base and the J gene lost 5 bases, with 8 bases spanning the gap. CDR3 length: 13 residues. CDR3 bases: TGTGCCAGCAGCCAAGTGAGCCAAACTGAAGCTTTCTTT. It translates to CASSQVSQTEAFF.

There are a few counts of this clonotype. The chain links TRBV4-2 to TRBJ2-1; no clear D. V was trimmed by 1 base and J by 6 bases, leaving 10 bases between them. The CDR3 consists of 14 residues. The germline V gene has CDR1 LGHNA and CDR2 YNFKEQ. CDR3 sequence reads: CASSQGVPGNEQFF. In nucleotides, the CDR3 is TGTGCCAGCAGCCAAGGGGTGCCGGGCAATGAGCAGTTCTTC.

This clonotype was seen a handful of times. The gene calls are TRBV20-1 and TRBJ1-4; D not resolved. V was shortened by 6 bases and J by 8 bases, with 13 bases between the two germline ends. Germline CDR1 DFQATT, CDR2 SNEGSKA (reference sequence). The CDR3 covers 12 residues. The CDR3 loop reads CSARWAAEKLFF. The CDR3 nucleotides read TGCAGTGCAAGGTGGGCGGCCGAAAAACTGTTTTTT.

The J gene is TRBJ2-2, the V gene TRBV7-3, with a possible D match to TRBD1 (5 bases). V was cut by 5 bases and J by 5 bases, with 12 bases left in between. CDR1 is SGHTA and CDR2 is FQGTGA in the germline V gene. The CDR3 is made up of 14 amino acids. The CDR3 bases are TGTGCCAGCAGCCCATTAGGGGAAACCGGGGAGCTGTTTTTT. Translated, it gives CASSPLGETGELFF.

This clonotype appeared a few times. The chain is built from TRBV5-1 and TRBJ1-1; no reliable D call. In germline, CDR1 is SGHRS, CDR2 YFSETQ. The CDR3 contains 15 residues. V shed 4 bases and J shed 4 bases, with 17 bases lying between them. Here the CDR3 reads CASSPLDPPGTEAFF. DNA for the CDR3: TGCGCCAGCAGCCCGTTGGATCCGCCGGGCACTGAAGCTTTCTTT.

This sequence joins TRBV10-3 and TRBJ2-7, with D uncertain. V dropped 5 bases and J dropped 3 bases, with 11 bases sitting between them. The CDR3 runs to 13 residues. Germline CDR1 and CDR2: ENHRY and SYGVKD. The CDR3 is CAISTRSDYEQYF. CDR3 bases: TGTGCCATCAGTACAAGGAGTGACTACGAGCAGTACTTC.

The table lists this clonotype with a few counts. The CDR3 DNA sequence: TGCAGCGTCGACTATGGCTACACCTTC. Translation: CSVDYGYTF. The chain recombines TRBV29-1 with TRBJ1-2, with D hard to call. Germline loops: CDR1 SQVTM, CDR2 ANQGSEA. The CDR3 spans 9 residues. Trimming took off 6 bases at V and 3 bases at J, with 2 bases between the two ends.

V gene TRBV20-1 combines with J gene TRBJ2-7, with 10 bases fitting TRBD1. Germline CDR1 and CDR2: DFQATT and SNEGSKA (reference sequence). J was trimmed by 6 bases and V by 5 bases; bases with no gene match: 10. This CDR3 is built from 14 residues. Here the CDR3 DNA reads TGCAGTGCTTCAGACAGGGGGCGAGGACGCGAGCAGTACTTC. It codes for CSASDRGRGREQYF.

This clonotype occurred a few times. This rearrangement joins TRBV4-3 to TRBJ2-7; no firm D call. Between the trimmed V and J ends, which lost 0 bases and 2 bases, there was a span of 5 bases. Germline CDR1 and CDR2: LGHNA and YSLEER. The CDR3 totals 13 residues. The CDR3 DNA reads TGCGCCAGCAGCCAAGAAACCGCCTACGAGCAGTACTTC. It specifies CASSQETAYEQYF.

This clonotype came up a few times. The chain employs TRBV19 and TRBJ2-2, with D tentatively TRBD1 or TRBD2 (5 bases each). V was shortened by 1 base and J by 6 bases, with 9 bases between the two germline ends. Per germline, CDR1 LNHDA and CDR2 SQIVND (reference sequence). CDR3 length equals 14 residues. The CDR3 DNA sequence: TGTGCCAGTAGTATAGGCCAGGGAGCCGGGGAGCTGTTTTTT. It translates to CASSIGQGAGELFF.

In its sample, this clonotype was seen many times. The V gene is TRBV28, the J gene TRBJ2-7, with 11 bases matching TRBD2. The CDR3 has 15 amino acids. From germline, CDR1 is MDHEN and CDR2 SYDVKM. The junction had 5 bases not matched to a gene; V was cut back by 3 bases and J by 4 bases. Written as DNA, the CDR3 is TGTGCCAGCAGTTTCGAGACTAGCGGGAAGTACGAGCAGTACTTC. This encodes CASSFETSGKYEQYF.

The chain couples TRBV10-3 to TRBJ1-2; TRBD1 might be the D (5 bases). The CDR3 is 13 amino acids. The V gene's germline CDR1 is ENHRY and CDR2 SYGVKD. Trimming removed 3 bases at V and 10 bases at J, with 15 bases between. In DNA form, the CDR3 reads TGTGCCATCAGTGACCCGACAGAAGCCATCTACACCTTC. Translated, it gives CAISDPTEAIYTF.

This clonotype was found a few times. This rearrangement joins TRBV5-1 to TRBJ2-1; 9 bases are shared with TRBD2. This CDR3 contains 16 residues. Germline assignment: CDR1 SGHRS and CDR2 YFSETQ. The junction had 11 bases not matched to a gene; V was cut back by 4 bases and J by 6 bases. The CDR3 sequence: CASSLREVSGSNEQFF. In nucleotides, the CDR3 is TGCGCCAGCAGCCTGCGGGAAGTTAGCGGGAGCAATGAGCAGTTCTTC.

The chain has TRBV23-1 and TRBJ2-3, with 7 positions matching TRBD1. TRBV23-1 is treated as an ORF (open reading frame) with a function not yet certain. CDR3 length: 16 residues. Germline trimming cut 6 bases from V and 4 bases from J; bases unmatched to any gene: 13. The chain's CDR3 is CASRKYGDQGADTQYF. The DNA for the CDR3 is TGCGCCAGCAGGAAGTACGGGGATCAGGGGGCAGATACGCAGTATTTT.

The rearrangement links TRBV29-1 to TRBJ1-1; D possibly corresponds to TRBD1 (5 bases). Looked up from germline, CDR1 is SQVTM and CDR2 is ANQGSEA. Trimming removed 2 bases at V and 6 bases at J, with 13 bases between. The CDR3 has 13 residues. CDR3 nucleotides: TGCAGCGTTGAAATTCCGGGGGTCCCTGAAGCTTTCTTT. Its translation is CSVEIPGVPEAFF.

The V and J genes are TRBV7-3 and TRBJ2-1; D possibly corresponds to TRBD1 (6 bases). V was pared by 5 bases and J by 4 bases, with 15 bases between. Per the germline V gene, CDR1 is SGHTA and CDR2 is FQGTGA. This CDR3 has 15 residues. The CDR3 nucleotides are TGTGCCAGCAGCGCCCCCGGGACACTATACAATGAGCAGTTCTTC. The encoded protein is CASSAPGTLYNEQFF.

In its sample, this clonotype was seen a few times. Germline and junction disagree at one end, which may indicate a read error. This chain links TRBV7-7 with TRBJ2-3; perhaps TRBD2 as D (5 bases). The CDR3 loop spans 14 amino acids. Germline values: CDR1 SSHAT, CDR2 FNYEAQ (reference sequence). CDR3 sequence reads: CASSPGLSRDTQYF. The CDR3 nucleotides are TGTGCTAGCAGCCCAGGACTCTCTCGGGATACGCAGTATTTT.

V usage is TRBV19 and J usage is TRBJ1-1, with 9 bases lining up with TRBD1. The CDR3 covers 18 residues. The V gene end was trimmed by 5 bases and the J gene end by 2 bases; junction bases not matched to a gene: 15. Germline-derived CDR1 and CDR2 are LNHDA and SQIVND (reference sequence). The CDR3 loop is CASSFPPGQGFVNTEAFF. The CDR3 DNA reads TGTGCCAGTAGTTTCCCCCCGGGACAGGGTTTCGTTAACACTGAAGCTTTCTTT.